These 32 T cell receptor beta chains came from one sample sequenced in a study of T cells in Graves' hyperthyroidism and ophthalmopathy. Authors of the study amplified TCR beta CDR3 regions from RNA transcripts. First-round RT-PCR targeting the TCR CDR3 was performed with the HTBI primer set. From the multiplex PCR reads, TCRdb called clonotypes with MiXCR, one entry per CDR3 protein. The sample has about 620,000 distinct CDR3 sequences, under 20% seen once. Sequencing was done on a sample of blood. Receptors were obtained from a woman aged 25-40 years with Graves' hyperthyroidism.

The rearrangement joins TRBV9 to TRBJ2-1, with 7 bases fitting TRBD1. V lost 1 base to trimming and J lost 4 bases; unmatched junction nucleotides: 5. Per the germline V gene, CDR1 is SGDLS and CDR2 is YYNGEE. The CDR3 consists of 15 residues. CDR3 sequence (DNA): TGTGCCAGCAGCGTAACCGGGACAGTATACAATGAGCAGTTCTTC. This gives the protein CASSVTGTVYNEQFF. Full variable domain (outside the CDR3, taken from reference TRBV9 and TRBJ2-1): DSGVTQTPKHLITATGQRVTLRCSPRSGDLSVYWYQQSLDQGLQFLIQYYNGEERAKGNILERFSAQQFPDLHSELNLSSLELGDSALYFCASSVTGTVYNEQFFGPGTRLTVL.

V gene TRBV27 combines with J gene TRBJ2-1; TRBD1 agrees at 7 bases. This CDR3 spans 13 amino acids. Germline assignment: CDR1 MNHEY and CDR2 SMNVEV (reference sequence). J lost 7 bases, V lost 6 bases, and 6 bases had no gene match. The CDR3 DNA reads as TGTGCCAGCAGCCTTGACAGGGTGAATGAGCAGTTCTTC. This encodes CASSLDRVNEQFF.

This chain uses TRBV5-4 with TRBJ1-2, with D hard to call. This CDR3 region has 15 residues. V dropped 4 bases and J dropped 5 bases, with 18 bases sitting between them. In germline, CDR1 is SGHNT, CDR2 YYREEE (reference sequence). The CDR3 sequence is CASSTAEFGPYGYTF. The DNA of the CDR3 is TGTGCCAGCAGCACAGCAGAGTTCGGCCCTTATGGCTACACCTTC.

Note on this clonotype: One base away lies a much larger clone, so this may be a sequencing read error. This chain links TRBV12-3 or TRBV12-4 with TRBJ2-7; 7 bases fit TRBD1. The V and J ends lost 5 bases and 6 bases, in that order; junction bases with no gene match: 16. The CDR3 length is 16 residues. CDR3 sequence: CASSHTPGQRSLEQYF. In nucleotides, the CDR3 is TGTGCCAGCAGTCATACTCCGGGACAGCGGTCTCTCGAGCAGTACTTC.

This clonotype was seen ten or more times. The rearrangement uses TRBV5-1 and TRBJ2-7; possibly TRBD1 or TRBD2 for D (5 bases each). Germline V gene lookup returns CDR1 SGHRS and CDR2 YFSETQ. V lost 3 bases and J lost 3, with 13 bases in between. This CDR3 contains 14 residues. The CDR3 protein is CASSWKGTDYEQYF. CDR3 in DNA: TGCGCCAGCAGCTGGAAAGGGACGGACTACGAGCAGTACTTC.

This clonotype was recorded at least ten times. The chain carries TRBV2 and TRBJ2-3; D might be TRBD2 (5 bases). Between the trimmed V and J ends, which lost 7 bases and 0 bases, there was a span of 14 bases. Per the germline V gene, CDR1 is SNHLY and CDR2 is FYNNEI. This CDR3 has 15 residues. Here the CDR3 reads CASKLGEWSTDTQYF. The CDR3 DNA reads TGTGCCAGCAAGCTCGGGGAGTGGAGCACAGATACGCAGTATTTT.

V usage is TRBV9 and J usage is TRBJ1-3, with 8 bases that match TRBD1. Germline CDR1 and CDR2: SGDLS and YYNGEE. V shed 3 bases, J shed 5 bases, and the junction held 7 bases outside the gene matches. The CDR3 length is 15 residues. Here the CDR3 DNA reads TGTGCCAGCAGCGGAACAGGGGGATCAAGAAACACCATATATTTT. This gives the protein CASSGTGGSRNTIYF.

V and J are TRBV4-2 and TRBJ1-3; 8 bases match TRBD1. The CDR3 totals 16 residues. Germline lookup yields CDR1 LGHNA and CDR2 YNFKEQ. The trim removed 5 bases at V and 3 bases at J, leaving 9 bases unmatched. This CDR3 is CASSEDRVLLGNTIYF. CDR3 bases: TGTGCCAGCAGCGAGGACAGGGTATTACTTGGAAACACCATATATTTT.

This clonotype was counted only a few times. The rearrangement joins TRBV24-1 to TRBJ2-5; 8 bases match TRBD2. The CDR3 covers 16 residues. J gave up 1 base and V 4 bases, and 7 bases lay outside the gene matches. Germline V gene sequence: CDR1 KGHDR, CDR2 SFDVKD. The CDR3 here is CATSEVISGIQETQYF. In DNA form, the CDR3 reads TGTGCCACCAGTGAGGTGATTAGCGGGATCCAAGAGACCCAGTACTTC.

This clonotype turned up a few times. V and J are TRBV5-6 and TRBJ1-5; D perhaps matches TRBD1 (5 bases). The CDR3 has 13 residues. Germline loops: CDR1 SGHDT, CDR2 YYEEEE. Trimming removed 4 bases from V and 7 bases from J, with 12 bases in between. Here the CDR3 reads CASSGNQGQPQHF. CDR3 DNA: TGTGCCAGCAGCGGAAACCAGGGCCAGCCCCAGCATTTT.

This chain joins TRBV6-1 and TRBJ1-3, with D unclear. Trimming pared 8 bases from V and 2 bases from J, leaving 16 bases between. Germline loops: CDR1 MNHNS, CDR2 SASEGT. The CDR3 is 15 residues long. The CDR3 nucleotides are TGTGCCAGCCTTAAACACCCAGGTCCTGGAAACACCATATATTTT. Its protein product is CASLKHPGPGNTIYF.

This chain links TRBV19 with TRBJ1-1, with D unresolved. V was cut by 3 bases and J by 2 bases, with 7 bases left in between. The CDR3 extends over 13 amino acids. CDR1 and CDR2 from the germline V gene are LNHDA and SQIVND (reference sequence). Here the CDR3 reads CASSIFPNTEAFF. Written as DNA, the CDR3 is TGTGCCAGTAGTATCTTCCCAAACACTGAAGCTTTCTTT.

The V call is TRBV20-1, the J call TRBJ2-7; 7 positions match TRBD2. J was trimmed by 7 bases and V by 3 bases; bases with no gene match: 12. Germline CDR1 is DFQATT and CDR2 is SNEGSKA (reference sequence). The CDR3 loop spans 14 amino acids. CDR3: CSARSRRRAGEQYF. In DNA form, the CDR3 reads TGCAGTGCTAGGAGTCGGAGGAGAGCGGGGGAGCAGTACTTC.

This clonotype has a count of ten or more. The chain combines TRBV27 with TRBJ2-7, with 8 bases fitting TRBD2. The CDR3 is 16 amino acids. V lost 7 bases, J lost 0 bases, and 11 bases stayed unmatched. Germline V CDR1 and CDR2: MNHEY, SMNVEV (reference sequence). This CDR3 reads CASTIVNAGGSYEQYF. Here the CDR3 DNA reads TGTGCCAGCACAATAGTAAATGCGGGGGGCTCCTACGAGCAGTACTTC.

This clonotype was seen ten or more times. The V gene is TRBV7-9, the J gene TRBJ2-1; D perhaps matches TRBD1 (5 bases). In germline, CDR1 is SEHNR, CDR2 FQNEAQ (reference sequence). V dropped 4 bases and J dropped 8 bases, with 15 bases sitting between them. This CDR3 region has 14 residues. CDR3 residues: CASSYKGWGDEQFF. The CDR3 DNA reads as TGTGCCAGCAGCTATAAGGGATGGGGCGATGAGCAGTTCTTC.

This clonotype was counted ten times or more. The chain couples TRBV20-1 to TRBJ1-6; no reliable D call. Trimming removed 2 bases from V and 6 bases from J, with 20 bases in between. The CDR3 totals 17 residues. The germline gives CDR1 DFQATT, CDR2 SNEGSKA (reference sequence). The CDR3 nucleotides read TGCAGTGCTAGAATCGAGGGCCGATGGAGGGTTAATTCACCCCTCCACTTT. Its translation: CSARIEGRWRVNSPLHF.

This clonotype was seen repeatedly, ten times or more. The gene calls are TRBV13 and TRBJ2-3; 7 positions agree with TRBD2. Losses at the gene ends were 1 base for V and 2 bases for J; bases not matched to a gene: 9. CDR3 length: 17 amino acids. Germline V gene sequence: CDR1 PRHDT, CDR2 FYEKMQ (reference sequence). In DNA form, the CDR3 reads TGTGCCAGCAGCTTAGTGGCGGGGACTACAACCACAGATACGCAGTATTTT. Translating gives CASSLVAGTTTTDTQYF.

The CDR3 region is CSARLGTSGRKYEQYF. The CDR3 DNA follows: TGCAGTGCTAGGCTCGGGACTAGCGGGAGGAAATACGAGCAGTACTTC. The genes are TRBV20-1 and TRBJ2-7; 15 bases fit TRBD2. There are 16 residues in the CDR3. In germline, CDR1 is DFQATT, CDR2 SNEGSKA (reference sequence). With V trimmed by 3 bases and J by 4 bases, 7 bases remained unmatched.

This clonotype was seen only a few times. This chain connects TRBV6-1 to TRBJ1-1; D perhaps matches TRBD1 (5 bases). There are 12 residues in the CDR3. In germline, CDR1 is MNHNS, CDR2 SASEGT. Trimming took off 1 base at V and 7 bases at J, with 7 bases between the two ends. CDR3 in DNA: TGTGCCAGCAGTGAAGGACAGCTTGAAGCTTTCTTT. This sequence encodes CASSEGQLEAFF.

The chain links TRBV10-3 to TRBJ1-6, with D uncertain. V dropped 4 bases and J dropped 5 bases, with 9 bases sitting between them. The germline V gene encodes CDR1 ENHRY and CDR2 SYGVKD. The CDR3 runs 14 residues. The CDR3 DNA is TGTGCCATCAGTGGGAGGACGGATAATTCACCCCTCCACTTT. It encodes CAISGRTDNSPLHF.

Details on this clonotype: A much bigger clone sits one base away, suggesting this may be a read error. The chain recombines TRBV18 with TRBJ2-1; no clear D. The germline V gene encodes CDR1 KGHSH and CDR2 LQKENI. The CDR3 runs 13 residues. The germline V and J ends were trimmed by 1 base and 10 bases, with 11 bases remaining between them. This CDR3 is CASSPRSGHEQFF. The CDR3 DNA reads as TGTGCCAGCTCACCACGTTCTGGGCACGAGCAGTTCTTC.

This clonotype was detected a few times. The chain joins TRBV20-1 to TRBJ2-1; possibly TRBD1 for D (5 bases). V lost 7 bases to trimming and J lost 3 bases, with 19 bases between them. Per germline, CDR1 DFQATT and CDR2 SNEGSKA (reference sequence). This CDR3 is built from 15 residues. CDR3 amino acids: CSVELVDRLYNEQFF. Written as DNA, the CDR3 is TGCAGTGTGGAGCTCGTTGACAGACTCTACAATGAGCAGTTCTTC.

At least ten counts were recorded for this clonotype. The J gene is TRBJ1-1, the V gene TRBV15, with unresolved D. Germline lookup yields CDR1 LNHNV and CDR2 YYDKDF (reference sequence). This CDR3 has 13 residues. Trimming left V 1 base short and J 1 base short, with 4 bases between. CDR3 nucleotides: TGTGCCACCAGCAGAGGGAAGAACACTGAAGCTTTCTTT. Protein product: CATSRGKNTEAFF.

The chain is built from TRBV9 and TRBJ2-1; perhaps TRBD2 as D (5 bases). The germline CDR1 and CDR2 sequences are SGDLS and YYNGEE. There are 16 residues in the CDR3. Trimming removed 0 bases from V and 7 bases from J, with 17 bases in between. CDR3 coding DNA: TGTGCCAGCAGCGTAGGTGTCGGAGAGGGAACAAATGAGCAGTTCTTC. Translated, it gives CASSVGVGEGTNEQFF.

The CDR3 region has the DNA TGTGCCAGTAGTTTCCCCCGTGGGGCTGGCGGGAGTGTCGGGGAGCTGTTTTTT. Translated, it gives CASSFPRGAGGSVGELFF. The chain couples TRBV19 to TRBJ2-2; 7 bases are a match to TRBD2. V gave up 5 bases and J gave up 7 bases; unmatched junction bases: 19. The CDR3 is 18 amino acids. Germline V gives CDR1 LNHDA, CDR2 SQIVND (reference sequence).

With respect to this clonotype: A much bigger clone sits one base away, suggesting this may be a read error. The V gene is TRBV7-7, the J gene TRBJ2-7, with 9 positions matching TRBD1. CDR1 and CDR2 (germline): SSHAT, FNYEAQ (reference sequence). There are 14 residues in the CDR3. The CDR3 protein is CASSFADRGGEQYF. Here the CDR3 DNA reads TGTGCTAGCAGCTTCGCGGACAGGGGAGGCGAGCAGTACTTC. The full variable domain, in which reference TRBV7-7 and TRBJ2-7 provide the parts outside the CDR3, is GAGVSQSPRYKVTKRGQDVTLRCDPISSHATLYWYQQALGQGPEFLTYFNYEAQPDKSGLPSDRFSAERPEGSISTLTIQRTEQRDSAMYRCASSFADRGGEQYFGPGTRLTVT.

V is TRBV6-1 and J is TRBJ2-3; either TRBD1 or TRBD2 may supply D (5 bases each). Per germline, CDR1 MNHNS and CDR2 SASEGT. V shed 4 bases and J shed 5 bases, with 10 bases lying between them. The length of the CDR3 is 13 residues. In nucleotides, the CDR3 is TGTGCCAGCAGTGGGGGCCGGGGAGATACGCAGTATTTT. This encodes CASSGGRGDTQYF.

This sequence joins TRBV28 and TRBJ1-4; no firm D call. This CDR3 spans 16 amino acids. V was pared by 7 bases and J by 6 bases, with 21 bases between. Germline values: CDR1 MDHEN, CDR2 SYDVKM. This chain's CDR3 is CASTPIWAYRDEKLFF. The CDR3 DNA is TGTGCCAGCACTCCTATTTGGGCTTATCGGGATGAAAAACTGTTTTTT. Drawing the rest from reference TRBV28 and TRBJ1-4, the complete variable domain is DVKVTQSSRYLVKRTGEKVFLECVQDMDHENMFWYRQDPGLGLRLIYFSYDVKMKEKGDIPEGYSVSREKKERFSLILESASTNQTSMYLCASTPIWAYRDEKLFFGSGTQLSVL.

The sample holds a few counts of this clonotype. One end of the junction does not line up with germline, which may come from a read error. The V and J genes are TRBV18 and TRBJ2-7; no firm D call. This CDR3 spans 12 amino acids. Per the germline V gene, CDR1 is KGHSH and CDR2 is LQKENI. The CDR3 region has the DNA TGTGGCAGCTCACCCGGAACCTACGAGCAGTACTTC. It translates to CGSSPGTYEQYF.

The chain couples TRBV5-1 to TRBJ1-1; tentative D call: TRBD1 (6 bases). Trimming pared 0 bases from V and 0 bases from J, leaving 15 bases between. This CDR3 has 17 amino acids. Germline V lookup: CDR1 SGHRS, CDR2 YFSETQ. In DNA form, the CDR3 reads TGCGCCAGCAGCTTGGACTTTGGGCAGGGGTTGAACACTGAAGCTTTCTTT. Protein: CASSLDFGQGLNTEAFF. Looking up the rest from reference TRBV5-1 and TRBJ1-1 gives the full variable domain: KAGVTQTPRYLIKTRGQQVTLSCSPISGHRSVSWYQQTPGQGLQFLFEYFSETQRNKGNFPGRFSGRQFSNSRSEMNVSTLELGDSALYLCASSLDFGQGLNTEAFFGQGTRLTVV.

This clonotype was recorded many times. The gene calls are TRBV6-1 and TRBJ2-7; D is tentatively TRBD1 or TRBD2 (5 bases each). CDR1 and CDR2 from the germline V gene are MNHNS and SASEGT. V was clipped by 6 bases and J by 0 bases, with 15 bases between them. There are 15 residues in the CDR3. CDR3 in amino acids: CASRFGTVSSYEQYF. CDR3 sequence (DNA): TGTGCCAGCAGATTCGGGACGGTTAGCTCCTACGAGCAGTACTTC.

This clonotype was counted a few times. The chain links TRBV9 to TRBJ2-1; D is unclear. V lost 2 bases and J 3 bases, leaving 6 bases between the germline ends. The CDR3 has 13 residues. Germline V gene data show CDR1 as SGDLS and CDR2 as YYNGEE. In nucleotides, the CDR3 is TGTGCCAGCAGCGTCTACAGCTACAATGAGCAGTTCTTC. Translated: CASSVYSYNEQFF.